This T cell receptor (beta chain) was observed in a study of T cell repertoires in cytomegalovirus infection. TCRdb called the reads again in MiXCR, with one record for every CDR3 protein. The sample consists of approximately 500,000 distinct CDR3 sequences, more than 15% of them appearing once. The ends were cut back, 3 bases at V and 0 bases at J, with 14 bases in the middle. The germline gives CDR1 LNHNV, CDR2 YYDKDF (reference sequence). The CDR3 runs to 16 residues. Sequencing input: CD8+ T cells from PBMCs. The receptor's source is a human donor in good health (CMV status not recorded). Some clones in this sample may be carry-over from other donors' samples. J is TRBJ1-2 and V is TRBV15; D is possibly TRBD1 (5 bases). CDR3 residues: CATSSSKTVSNYGYTF. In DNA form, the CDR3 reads TGTGCCACCAGCAGTTCTAAGACAGTCTCTAACTATGGCTACACCTTC. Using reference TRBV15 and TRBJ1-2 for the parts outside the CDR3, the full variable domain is DAMVIQNPRYQVTQFGKPVTLSCSQTLNHNVMYWYQQKSSQAPKLLFHYYDKDFNNEADTPDNFQSRRPNTSFCFLDIRSPGLGDTAMYLCATSSSKTVSNYGYTFGSGTRLTVV.